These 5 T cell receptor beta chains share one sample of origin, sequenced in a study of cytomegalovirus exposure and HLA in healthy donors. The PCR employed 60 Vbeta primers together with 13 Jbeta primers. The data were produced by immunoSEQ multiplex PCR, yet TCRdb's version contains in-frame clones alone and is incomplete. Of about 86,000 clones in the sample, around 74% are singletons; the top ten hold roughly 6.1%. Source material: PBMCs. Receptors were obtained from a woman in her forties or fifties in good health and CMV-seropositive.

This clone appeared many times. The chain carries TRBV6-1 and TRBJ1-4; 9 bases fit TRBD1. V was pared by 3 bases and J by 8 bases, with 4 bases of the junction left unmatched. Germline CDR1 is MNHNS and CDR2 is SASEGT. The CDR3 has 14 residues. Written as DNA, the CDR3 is TGTGCCAGCAGTGAGGGACAGGGTGGAGAAAAACTGTTTTTT. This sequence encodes CASSEGQGGEKLFF.

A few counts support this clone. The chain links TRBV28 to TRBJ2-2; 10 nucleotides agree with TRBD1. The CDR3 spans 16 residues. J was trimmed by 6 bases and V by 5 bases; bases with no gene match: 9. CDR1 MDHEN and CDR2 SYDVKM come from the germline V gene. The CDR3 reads CASSVDRGRKAGELFF. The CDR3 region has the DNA TGTGCCAGCAGTGTAGACAGGGGGCGAAAGGCCGGGGAGCTGTTTTTT.

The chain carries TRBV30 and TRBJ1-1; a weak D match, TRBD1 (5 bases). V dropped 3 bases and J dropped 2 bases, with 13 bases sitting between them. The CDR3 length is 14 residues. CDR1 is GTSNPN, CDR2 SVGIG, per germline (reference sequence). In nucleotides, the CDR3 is TGTGCCTGGAGCCACCGGACACACAACACTGAAGCTTTCTTT. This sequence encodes CAWSHRTHNTEAFF.

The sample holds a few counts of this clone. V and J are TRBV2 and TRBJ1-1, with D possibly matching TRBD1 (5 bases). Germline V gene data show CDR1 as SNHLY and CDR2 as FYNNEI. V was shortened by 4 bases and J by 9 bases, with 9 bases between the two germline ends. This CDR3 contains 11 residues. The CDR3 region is CASSVTAKAFF. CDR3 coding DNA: TGTGCCAGCAGTGTGACAGCTAAAGCTTTCTTT.

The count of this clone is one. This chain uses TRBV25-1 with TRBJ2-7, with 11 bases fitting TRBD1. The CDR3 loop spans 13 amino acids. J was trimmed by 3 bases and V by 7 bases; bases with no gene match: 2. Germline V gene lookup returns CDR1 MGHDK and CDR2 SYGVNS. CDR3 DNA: TGTGCCAGCACGGGGACAGGGGGCTACGAGCAGTACTTC. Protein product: CASTGTGGYEQYF.